Following are 25 T cell receptor beta chains from one sample sequenced in a study of cytomegalovirus exposure and HLA in healthy donors. The PCR used 60 Vbeta and 13 Jbeta primers. The assay was immunoSEQ multiplex PCR, and TCRdb's table has in-frame clones only and misses some. The top ten hold more than 1.5% of the sample, which has roughly 200,000 clones, 75% to 85% seen once. Sequencing was performed on PBMCs. These receptors all stem from a girl between 5 and 17 years old in good health and CMV-seropositive.

This chain joins TRBV11-2 and TRBJ2-1; the match to TRBD2 covers 8 bases. Germline lookup yields CDR1 SGHAT and CDR2 FQNNGV. Losses at the gene ends were 1 base for V and 1 base for J; bases not matched to a gene: 6. CDR3 length equals 17 residues. The CDR3 DNA reads TGTGCCAGCAGCTTAGGGGCGGGGGGACTGTCCTACAATGAGCAGTTCTTC. As protein: CASSLGAGGLSYNEQFF.

This clone was seen once. V usage is TRBV10-3 and J usage is TRBJ1-5, with TRBD1 as a possible D gene (6 bases). CDR3 length equals 16 residues. The germline V gene encodes CDR1 ENHRY and CDR2 SYGVKD. Deletions cut 3 bases from V and 11 bases from J, with 23 bases between. CDR3 sequence: CAISDPRDRTGRAQHF. The CDR3 coding sequence is TGTGCCATCAGTGACCCCCGAGACAGGACCGGTAGAGCCCAGCATTTT.

V usage is TRBV6-5 and J usage is TRBJ2-4; D call uncertain. The CDR3 runs 14 residues. Between the trimmed V and J ends, which lost 2 bases and 7 bases, there was a span of 12 bases. In germline, CDR1 is MNHEY, CDR2 SVGAGI. The DNA of the CDR3 is TGTGCCAGCAGTTACCGACTCGATGCGAACATTCAGTACTTC. This sequence encodes CASSYRLDANIQYF.

This clone was observed once. The chain combines TRBV10-3 with TRBJ2-1; 8 nucleotides match TRBD2. CDR3 length: 16 amino acids. Germline trimming cut 7 bases from V and 7 bases from J; bases unmatched to any gene: 15. From germline, CDR1 is ENHRY and CDR2 SYGVKD. The CDR3 sequence is CAIILPGGASHNEQFF. CDR3 nucleotide sequence: TGTGCCATCATCCTACCGGGGGGGGCCTCTCATAATGAGCAGTTCTTC.

V gene TRBV4-1 combines with J gene TRBJ2-5; tentatively, D is TRBD2 (5 bases). V lost 3 bases and J 4 bases, leaving 18 bases between the germline ends. CDR1 is MGHRA, CDR2 YSYEKL, per germline. The CDR3 loop spans 16 amino acids. The CDR3 spells CASSHKSREGRETQYF. The CDR3 DNA reads as TGCGCCAGCAGCCATAAGTCTAGAGAAGGGAGAGAGACCCAGTACTTC.

This rearrangement joins TRBV6-1 to TRBJ2-7, with 12 bases that match TRBD1. The CDR3 consists of 17 residues. Germline values: CDR1 MNHNS, CDR2 SASEGT. Trimming took 4 bases from V and 6 from J; bases not matched to a gene: 13. CDR3 coding DNA: TGTGCCAGCAGTGTTACCGGGACAGGGGGCGTGACAGGCGAGCAGTACTTC. Protein sequence: CASSVTGTGGVTGEQYF.

The CDR3 loop is CAKQTGENTEAFF. Written as DNA, the CDR3 is TGTGCCAAGCAGACAGGGGAGAACACTGAAGCTTTCTTT. V and J are TRBV2 and TRBJ1-1; TRBD1 matches 8 bases. The trim removed 10 bases at V and 1 base at J, leaving 5 bases unmatched. Germline CDR1 is SNHLY and CDR2 is FYNNEI. There are 13 residues in the CDR3.

The chain combines TRBV7-8 with TRBJ2-5; 10 bases align to TRBD2. The J call may be faulty, since TRBJ2-7 better matches the DNA end. The CDR3 sequence is 14 residues long. CDR1 and CDR2 (germline): SGHVS, FQNEAQ. The CDR3 bases are TGTGCCAGCGGGGGAGCGGGGGGGTACTCCGAGCAGTACTTC. Amino acids: CASGGAGGYSEQYF.

The V gene is TRBV2, the J gene TRBJ1-5, with 8 nucleotides matching TRBD1. The ends lost 5 bases at V and 1 base at J; junction bases unmatched: 4. Germline values: CDR1 SNHLY, CDR2 FYNNEI. The CDR3 covers 15 residues. The CDR3 spells CASSYDRGSNQPQHF. CDR3 sequence (DNA): TGTGCCAGCAGTTATGACAGGGGCAGCAATCAGCCCCAGCATTTT.

The rearrangement links TRBV30 to TRBJ2-7, with a possible D match to TRBD2 (6 bases). Deletions cut 2 bases from V and 3 bases from J, with 8 bases between. This CDR3 is 12 amino acids long. CDR1 and CDR2 from the germline V gene are GTSNPN and SVGIG (reference sequence). Here the CDR3 DNA reads TGTGCCTGGAGTCGGGGGAACTACGAGCAGTACTTC. Amino acid sequence: CAWSRGNYEQYF.

V is TRBV5-4 and J is TRBJ2-2, with 11 positions matching TRBD2. The germline V gene encodes CDR1 SGHNT and CDR2 YYREEE (reference sequence). This CDR3 has 16 amino acids. V dropped 1 base and J dropped 8; count of bases not matched to a gene: 7. The CDR3: CASSLSLAGVSGELFF. CDR3 in DNA: TGTGCCAGCAGCTTGTCACTAGCGGGGGTGTCTGGGGAGCTGTTTTTT.

The gene calls are TRBV6-5 and TRBJ1-2; 7 bases fit TRBD1. Germline V lookup: CDR1 MNHEY, CDR2 SVGAGI. The CDR3 is 13 residues long. V lost 2 bases, J lost 4 bases, and 1 base stayed unmatched. For the CDR3, the DNA is TGTGCCAGCAGTTACGGGACAGTCTATGGCTACACCTTC. It is translated as CASSYGTVYGYTF.

The CDR3 loop is CASSESGGMETQYF. Here the CDR3 DNA reads TGCGCCAGCAGTGAGTCGGGCGGGATGGAGACCCAGTACTTC. The chain couples TRBV10-2 to TRBJ2-5; a weak D match, TRBD2 (6 bases). Per the germline V gene, CDR1 is WSHSY and CDR2 is SAAADI. V shed 0 bases and J shed 5 bases, with 10 bases lying between them. The CDR3 spans 14 residues.

The V gene is TRBV6-6, the J gene TRBJ1-3, with 8 bases identical to TRBD1. This CDR3 has 16 amino acids. Germline-derived CDR1 and CDR2 are MNHNY and SVGAGI (reference sequence). After removal of 6 bases from V and 0 bases from J, the junction contained 7 bases not matched to a gene. CDR3 bases: TGTGCCAGCAGACTTCCAGGGGGCAGCTCTGGAAACACCATATATTTT. It specifies CASRLPGGSSGNTIYF.

This chain uses TRBV4-3 with TRBJ2-5, with D possibly being TRBD2 (6 bases). This CDR3 has 14 residues. V lost 0 bases, J lost 5 bases, and 10 bases lay in between. Germline V gene sequence: CDR1 LGHNA, CDR2 YSLEER. The CDR3 is CASSQDRAGETQYF. DNA for the CDR3: TGCGCCAGCAGCCAAGACAGGGCGGGGGAGACCCAGTACTTC.

V and J are TRBV6-1 and TRBJ1-5, with D unclear. CDR3 length equals 15 residues. CDR1 and CDR2 from the germline V gene are MNHNS and SASEGT. V was pared by 0 bases and J by 2 bases, with 8 bases between. CDR3 DNA: TGTGCCAGCAGTGAAGCTCCGGCGGGCAATCAGCCCCAGCATTTT. This translates into CASSEAPAGNQPQHF.

V usage is TRBV10-3 and J usage is TRBJ1-2; D gene unclear. The CDR3 is made up of 12 amino acids. In germline, CDR1 is ENHRY, CDR2 SYGVKD. The ends were cut back, 4 bases at V and 8 bases at J, with 11 bases in the middle. CDR3 nucleotides: TGTGCCATCAGTGCGGTGGAGCACGGCTACACCTTC. It is translated as CAISAVEHGYTF.

This clone showed up just once. The junction departs from germline at one end; a sequencing error may be responsible. V and J are TRBV5-1 and TRBJ2-5, with 12 bases matching TRBD2. Germline-derived CDR1 and CDR2 are SGHRS and YFSETQ. The length of the CDR3 is 16 residues. In nucleotides, the CDR3 is TGCGCCAGCAGCTTAGACTCCGGGACTAGCGGGCGGGCACGGCACTTC. Its protein product is CASSLDSGTSGRARHF.

This clone is a singleton in its sample. V is TRBV5-4 and J is TRBJ2-5; TRBD2 matches 10 bases. V shed 1 base, J shed 5 bases, and the junction held 8 bases outside the gene matches. This CDR3 has 16 amino acids. Germline CDR1 reads SGHNT; CDR2 reads YYREEE (reference sequence). The CDR3, as DNA: TGTGCCAGCAGCTTGTTCCAGCGGGGGGGCGCGGAGACCCAGTACTTC. Protein: CASSLFQRGGAETQYF.

V gene TRBV10-2 combines with J gene TRBJ1-1, with D unclear. Germline values: CDR1 WSHSY, CDR2 SAAADI. V lost 5 bases to trimming and J lost 0 bases, with 7 bases between them. The CDR3 loop spans 13 amino acids. The CDR3 region has the DNA TGCGCCAGCAGTCACAGTCTGAACACTGAAGCTTTCTTT. Its protein is CASSHSLNTEAFF.

This clone was detected only once. The chain combines TRBV13 with TRBJ2-1; the match to TRBD2 covers 11 bases. CDR1 PRHDT and CDR2 FYEKMQ come from the germline V gene (reference sequence). The CDR3 totals 16 residues. J was trimmed by 4 bases and V by 0 bases; bases with no gene match: 2. CDR3 residues: CASSLGPSGGYNEQFF. The CDR3 DNA follows: TGTGCCAGCAGCTTAGGACCTAGCGGGGGGTACAATGAGCAGTTCTTC.

The rearrangement uses TRBV10-3 and TRBJ2-1; no clear D gene. CDR3 length equals 13 residues. Germline lookup yields CDR1 ENHRY and CDR2 SYGVKD. V shed 5 bases and J shed 6 bases, with 11 bases lying between them. CDR3 residues: CAISHDSRNEQFF. Written as DNA, the CDR3 is TGTGCCATCAGTCACGACTCTCGCAATGAGCAGTTCTTC.

This sequence joins TRBV7-2 and TRBJ1-2; 10 bases are shared with TRBD1. V lost 1 base to trimming and J lost 6 bases; unmatched junction nucleotides: 8. CDR1 and CDR2 (germline): SGHTA, FQGNSA. The CDR3 runs to 16 residues. The CDR3 nucleotides read TGTGCCAGCAGCTTAGGTGACAGGGGGCATATCCATGGCTACACCTTC. Protein sequence: CASSLGDRGHIHGYTF.

The V call is TRBV7-2, the J call TRBJ1-3, with D tentatively TRBD1 (5 bases). Germline-derived CDR1 and CDR2 are SGHTA and FQGNSA. The ends were cut back, 1 base at V and 4 bases at J, with 14 bases in the middle. This CDR3 contains 16 residues. CDR3 sequence reads: CASSLGLGGPGNTIYF. CDR3 DNA sequence: TGTGCCAGCAGCTTAGGGTTGGGGGGACCAGGAAACACCATATATTTT.

This chain uses TRBV14 with TRBJ2-6; D might be TRBD1 (5 bases). V dropped 0 bases and J dropped 0 bases, with 12 bases sitting between them. Germline CDR1 reads SGHDN; CDR2 reads FVKESK. The CDR3 is 18 residues long. CDR3 amino acids: CASSQDQGALSGANVLTF. The CDR3 bases are TGTGCCAGCAGCCAAGATCAGGGCGCCCTCTCTGGGGCCAACGTCCTGACTTTC.